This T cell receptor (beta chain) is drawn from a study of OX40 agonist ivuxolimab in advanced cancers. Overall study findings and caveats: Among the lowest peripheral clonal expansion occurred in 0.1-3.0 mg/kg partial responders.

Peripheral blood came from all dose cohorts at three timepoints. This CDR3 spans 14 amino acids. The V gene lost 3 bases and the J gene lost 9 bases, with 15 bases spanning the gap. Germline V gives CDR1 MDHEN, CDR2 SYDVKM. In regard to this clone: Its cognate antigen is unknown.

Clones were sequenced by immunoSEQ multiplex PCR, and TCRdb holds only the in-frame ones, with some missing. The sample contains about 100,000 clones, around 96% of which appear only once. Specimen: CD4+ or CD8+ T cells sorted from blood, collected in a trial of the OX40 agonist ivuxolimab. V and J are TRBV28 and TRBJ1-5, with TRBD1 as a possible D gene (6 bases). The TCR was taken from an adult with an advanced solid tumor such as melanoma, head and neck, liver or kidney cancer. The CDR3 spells CASSFRDTPGPQHF. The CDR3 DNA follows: TGTGCCAGCAGTTTCAGGGACACCCCGGGGCCCCAGCATTTT.